Listed here are 25 T cell receptor beta chains from one sample, sequenced in a study of cytomegalovirus exposure and HLA in healthy donors. Some clones are missing from TCRdb's copy, which holds only in-frame ones; the method was immunoSEQ multiplex PCR. The sample lists more than 70,000 clones, almost 97% occurring once. Source material: PBMCs. The receptors come from a man aged 18 to 29 in good health and CMV-seropositive.

CDR3 sequence (DNA): TGTGCCAGCAGACTTGGACTAGCGGGAGTGGCAGATACGCAGTATTTT. Protein: CASRLGLAGVADTQYF. The rearrangement links TRBV5-4 to TRBJ2-3, with 13 bases fitting TRBD2. The CDR3 sequence is 16 residues long. Germline V CDR1 and CDR2: SGHNT, YYREEE (reference sequence). J was trimmed by 4 bases and V by 5 bases; bases with no gene match: 7.

In this sample, this clone turned up once. The J gene is TRBJ2-7, the V gene TRBV27, with D hard to call. V lost 11 bases, J lost 0 bases, and 5 bases lay in between. This CDR3 has 10 amino acids. The germline CDR1 and CDR2 sequences are MNHEY and SMNVEV (reference sequence). CDR3 residues: CAGDSYEQYF. In DNA form, the CDR3 reads TGTGCCGGAGACTCCTACGAGCAGTACTTC.

This sequence joins TRBV19 and TRBJ1-1; possible D gene TRBD1, 6 bases. Germline CDR1 reads LNHDA; CDR2 reads SQIVND (reference sequence). V was pared by 3 bases and J by 0 bases, with 17 bases between. This CDR3 contains 17 residues. The CDR3 region is CASSMGAGSAMNTEAFF. The CDR3 DNA follows: TGTGCCAGTAGTATGGGGGCAGGGAGTGCGATGAACACTGAAGCTTTCTTT.

The chain carries TRBV20-1 and TRBJ2-5; no definite D call. The CDR3 extends over 10 amino acids. Germline CDR1 DFQATT, CDR2 SNEGSKA (reference sequence). Between the trimmed V and J ends, which lost 5 bases and 7 bases, there was a span of 8 bases. CDR3 sequence reads: CSAGPWTQYF. In nucleotides, the CDR3 is TGCAGTGCTGGCCCTTGGACCCAGTACTTC.

This chain uses TRBV19 with TRBJ2-2; 8 bases line up with TRBD1. J was trimmed by 5 bases and V by 5 bases; bases with no gene match: 4. The length of the CDR3 is 14 residues. Germline-derived CDR1 and CDR2 are LNHDA and SQIVND (reference sequence). The CDR3 spells CASSLRQGTGELFF. In DNA form, the CDR3 reads TGTGCCAGTAGTCTAAGACAGGGGACCGGGGAGCTGTTTTTT.

DNA for the CDR3: TGTGCCAGCAGTTTAGGGCGCTTCCAAGAGACCCAGTACTTC. Translation: CASSLGRFQETQYF. V gene TRBV28 combines with J gene TRBJ2-5; D gene unclear. The CDR3 is 14 amino acids. V lost 2 bases to trimming and J lost 1 base, with 8 bases between them. Germline-derived CDR1 and CDR2 are MDHEN and SYDVKM.

V usage is TRBV7-3 and J usage is TRBJ2-2; D gene uncertain. The V gene lost 5 bases and the J gene lost 8 bases, with 12 bases spanning the gap. CDR3 length: 13 amino acids. Germline CDR1 is SGHTA and CDR2 is FQGTGA. CDR3 coding DNA: TGTGCCAGCAGCGCCGCGGTCGGTGGGGAGCTGTTTTTT. Amino acids: CASSAAVGGELFF.

V usage is TRBV10-2 and J usage is TRBJ2-5; D remains ambiguous. This CDR3 comprises 14 residues. Germline V gene lookup returns CDR1 WSHSY and CDR2 SAAADI. V was pared by 7 bases and J by 5 bases, with 17 bases between. The CDR3 is CASTPRGDGETQYF. Here the CDR3 DNA reads TGCGCCAGCACCCCGAGAGGCGATGGGGAGACCCAGTACTTC.

The CDR3 here is CASSLTGGVQETQYF. CDR3 coding DNA: TGTGCCAGCAGTTTAACGGGAGGCGTCCAAGAGACCCAGTACTTC. This chain connects TRBV6-5 to TRBJ2-5; 7 bases fit TRBD2. The germline gives CDR1 MNHEY, CDR2 SVGAGI. This CDR3 spans 15 amino acids. The V segment lost 4 bases and the J segment 1 base; nucleotides outside the gene matches: 6.

The genes are TRBV5-1 and TRBJ1-1, with D possibly TRBD1 on 5 matching bases. V lost 1 base and J 1 base, leaving 8 bases between the germline ends. CDR1 is SGHRS and CDR2 is YFSETQ in the germline V gene. CDR3 length: 14 amino acids. CDR3 sequence: CASSLSRGNTEAFF. The CDR3 DNA follows: TGCGCCAGCAGCTTGAGTAGGGGGAACACTGAAGCTTTCTTT.

The chain uses TRBV11-2 and TRBJ1-2, with D possibly matching TRBD1 (5 bases). The germline gives CDR1 SGHAT, CDR2 FQNNGV. The CDR3 consists of 18 residues. V was trimmed by 6 bases and J by 4 bases, leaving 27 bases between them. The CDR3 sequence: CASSPRTNIGGAGYGYTF. For the CDR3, the DNA is TGTGCCAGCAGTCCCCGGACCAATATTGGGGGAGCGGGCTATGGCTACACCTTC.

This rearrangement joins TRBV27 to TRBJ2-3, with D possibly matching TRBD2 (5 bases). CDR1 is MNHEY, CDR2 SMNVEV, per germline (reference sequence). V lost 3 bases to trimming and J lost 5 bases, with 9 bases between them. The CDR3 sequence is 13 residues long. CDR3 loop: CASSLLEGDTQYF. In DNA, the CDR3 is TGTGCCAGCAGTTTGCTCGAGGGAGATACGCAGTATTTT.

This chain connects TRBV6-1 to TRBJ1-1; 8 nucleotides agree with TRBD1. The germline CDR1 and CDR2 sequences are MNHNS and SASEGT. There are 14 residues in the CDR3. Germline trimming cut 8 bases from V and 4 bases from J; bases unmatched to any gene: 9. The CDR3 bases are TGTGCCAGCGAACGCCCAGGGGGCGGCACTGAAGCTTTCTTT. Its protein is CASERPGGGTEAFF.

The chain is built from TRBV19 and TRBJ1-1, with TRBD1 matching over 7 bases. CDR3 length equals 13 residues. The J segment lost 4 bases and the V segment lost 4 bases, leaving 3 bases of the junction unmatched. Germline V CDR1 and CDR2: LNHDA, SQIVND (reference sequence). For the CDR3, the DNA is TGTGCCAGTAGTAACCAGGGGGGCACTGAAGCTTTCTTT. Protein product: CASSNQGGTEAFF. Variable domain in full (rest from reference TRBV19 and TRBJ1-1): DGGITQSPKYLFRKEGQNVTLSCEQNLNHDAMYWYRQDPGQGLRLIYYSQIVNDFQKGDIAEGYSVSREKKESFPLTVTSAQKNPTAFYLCASSNQGGTEAFFGQGTRLTVV.

This chain connects TRBV30 to TRBJ2-1; D is ambiguous. The CDR3 length is 16 residues. Germline V gene sequence: CDR1 GTSNPN, CDR2 SVGIG (reference sequence). With 3 bases removed from V and 0 bases from J, the gap between germline ends came to 15 bases. CDR3 DNA: TGTGCCTGGAGCCTCTCAGGTTTAAGCTCCTACAATGAGCAGTTCTTC. Translated: CAWSLSGLSSYNEQFF.

Only one count was recorded for this clone. This chain connects TRBV6-5 to TRBJ2-7; D might be TRBD1 (5 bases). Germline V gene lookup returns CDR1 MNHEY and CDR2 SVGAGI. The CDR3 runs 13 residues. V was pared by 0 bases and J by 3 bases, with 6 bases between. The CDR3 DNA reads TGTGCCAGCAGTTACTCGGACAACTACGAGCAGTACTTC. Translation: CASSYSDNYEQYF.

J is TRBJ1-1 and V is TRBV7-8; D uncertain. Trimming pared 5 bases from V and 0 bases from J, leaving 13 bases between. Germline CDR1 is SGHVS and CDR2 is FQNEAQ. The CDR3 consists of 15 residues. CDR3 sequence (DNA): TGTGCCAGCAGCCCCAGAGGGCCTTTGAACACTGAAGCTTTCTTT. Amino acids: CASSPRGPLNTEAFF.

The V call is TRBV7-2, the J call TRBJ1-5; no reliable D call. The CDR3 spans 16 residues. Trimming removed 7 bases at V and 2 bases at J, with 18 bases between. The V gene's germline CDR1 is SGHTA and CDR2 FQGNSA. The CDR3 region is CASNSHFDVGNQPQHF. As DNA, the CDR3 is TGTGCCAGCAACTCCCACTTCGATGTTGGCAATCAGCCCCAGCATTTT.

This chain uses TRBV2 with TRBJ1-1; D gene uncertain. The CDR3 totals 13 residues. V was cut by 4 bases and J by 10 bases, with 16 bases left in between. Germline-derived CDR1 and CDR2 are SNHLY and FYNNEI. DNA of the CDR3: TGTGCCAGCAGTGCATCCGTCGAATCTAGAGCTTTCTTT. Translated, it gives CASSASVESRAFF. The whole variable domain, filled in from reference TRBV2 and TRBJ1-1, reads EPEVTQTPSHQVTQMGQEVILRCVPISNHLYFYWYRQILGQKVEFLVSFYNNEISEKSEIFDDQFSVERPDGSNFTLKIRSTKLEDSAMYFCASSASVESRAFFGQGTRLTVV.

This chain joins TRBV28 and TRBJ2-5, with TRBD2 matching over 15 bases. CDR3 length: 15 residues. J lost 3 bases, V lost 11 bases, and 7 bases had no gene match. Germline assignment: CDR1 MDHEN and CDR2 SYDVKM. The DNA for the CDR3 is TGTGCCTTATCCGGACTAGCGGGAGGGGAAGAGACCCAGTACTTC. This gives the protein CALSGLAGGEETQYF.

With respect to this clone: The sample contains more than one DNA sequence encoding this CDR3. This sequence joins TRBV5-1 and TRBJ1-1, with D maybe TRBD1 (5 bases). Between the trimmed V and J ends, which lost 0 bases and 1 base, there was a span of 7 bases. Germline lookup yields CDR1 SGHRS and CDR2 YFSETQ. CDR3 length: 14 amino acids. The DNA for the CDR3 is TGCGCCAGCAGCTTGGCGGGGGGGAACACTGAAGCTTTCTTT. This translates into CASSLAGGNTEAFF.

The chain employs TRBV6-1 and TRBJ1-2; TRBD1 matches 8 bases. The CDR3 is 14 residues long. Germline loops: CDR1 MNHNS, CDR2 SASEGT. Trimming at V came to 1 base and at J to 4 bases, leaving 2 bases not matched to a gene. CDR3 residues: CASSEGQGPYGYTF. Here the CDR3 DNA reads TGTGCCAGCAGTGAAGGACAGGGGCCCTATGGCTACACCTTC.

The chain couples TRBV7-6 to TRBJ2-7; 8 bases line up with TRBD1. The trim removed 1 base at V and 2 bases at J, leaving 7 bases unmatched. Germline assignment: CDR1 SGHVS and CDR2 FNYEAQ. The CDR3 sequence is 16 residues long. Written as DNA, the CDR3 is TGTGCCAGCAGCTTAGGGACAGGGTTGAGAGCCTACGAGCAGTACTTC. It translates to CASSLGTGLRAYEQYF.

V usage is TRBV15 and J usage is TRBJ2-7; TRBD1 is a possible D gene (5 bases). Germline V gene sequence: CDR1 LNHNV, CDR2 YYDKDF (reference sequence). V lost 0 bases and J 3 bases, leaving 12 bases between the germline ends. The length of the CDR3 is 15 residues. The CDR3 sequence is CATSRDRQGFYEQYF. The CDR3 DNA reads as TGTGCCACCAGCAGAGATCGGCAGGGATTCTACGAGCAGTACTTC.

The V and J genes are TRBV25-1 and TRBJ2-5, with D possibly TRBD1 on 7 matching bases. CDR3 length: 16 amino acids. Germline V CDR1 and CDR2: MGHDK, SYGVNS. Trimming stripped 3 bases from V and 6 bases from J, with 20 bases between. CDR3 nucleotides: TGTGCCAGCAGTGATTGGCTGCGGCAGGGGGGAAAGACCCAGTACTTC. Protein product: CASSDWLRQGGKTQYF.